These 16 T cell receptor beta chains originate from one sample sequenced in a study of blood T cell repertoires in COVID-19. Measured with immunoSEQ multiplex PCR; TCRdb has only the in-frame clones, and not every one. The table lists 150,000 to 200,000 clones, around 82% of them singletons. Sample: peripheral blood. These receptor sequences come from a human donor with acute or convalescent COVID-19. The donor label of this sample is uncertain.

This clone occurred once. The chain has TRBV11-2 and TRBJ1-1; 10 bases match TRBD1. The CDR3 runs to 14 residues. Germline CDR1 is SGHAT and CDR2 is FQNNGV. The V and J ends lost 1 base and 5 bases, in that order; junction bases with no gene match: 1. CDR3 sequence reads: CASSLVGQGTEAFF. The CDR3 DNA reads TGTGCCAGCAGCTTAGTGGGACAGGGGACTGAAGCTTTCTTT.

Here the CDR3 reads CASSLEGGGDYGYTF. CDR3 in DNA: TGTGCCAGCAGCTTAGAGGGAGGGGGGGACTATGGCTACACCTTC. The genes are TRBV7-2 and TRBJ1-2; D possibly corresponds to TRBD1 (6 bases). This CDR3 is built from 15 residues. Trimming pared 1 base from V and 3 bases from J, leaving 12 bases between. From germline, CDR1 is SGHTA and CDR2 FQGNSA.

V usage is TRBV11-2 and J usage is TRBJ2-4; a weak D match, TRBD2 (6 bases). The V gene lost 4 bases and the J gene lost 0 bases, with 19 bases spanning the gap. Germline CDR1 is SGHAT and CDR2 is FQNNGV. This CDR3 region has 18 residues. The CDR3 here is CASSSWASESLAKNIQYF. CDR3 DNA: TGTGCCAGCAGCTCCTGGGCTAGCGAATCGCTAGCCAAAAACATTCAGTACTTC.

In this sample, this clone turned up once. The gene calls are TRBV30 and TRBJ1-4; 11 positions match TRBD1. The CDR3 has 14 residues. V shed 3 bases and J 8 bases; nucleotides not matched to a gene: 5. Germline CDR1 and CDR2: GTSNPN and SVGIG (reference sequence). The CDR3 region is CAWSGGQGDEKLFF. The CDR3 bases are TGTGCCTGGAGCGGGGGACAGGGGGACGAAAAACTGTTTTTT.

V and J are TRBV7-3 and TRBJ2-1; no definite D call. The CDR3 is 14 residues long. Germline V lookup: CDR1 SGHTA, CDR2 FQGTGA. Trimming cost V 5 bases and J 8 bases, with 16 bases left between them. The CDR3, as DNA: TGTGCCAGCAGCCCCAGAGCGCCCGGCGATGAGCAGTTCTTC. Its translation: CASSPRAPGDEQFF.

The CDR3 loop is CSGAGKGNTEAFF. The CDR3 DNA reads as TGCAGCGGAGCAGGGAAGGGGAACACTGAAGCTTTCTTT. The chain joins TRBV29-1 to TRBJ1-1, with D possibly being TRBD1 (5 bases). This CDR3 has 13 amino acids. CDR1 is SQVTM, CDR2 ANQGSEA, per germline. The V and J ends lost 7 bases and 1 base respectively, with 13 bases between them.

This sequence joins TRBV5-1 and TRBJ1-2, with D tentatively TRBD1 (6 bases). V dropped 4 bases and J dropped 6 bases, with 16 bases sitting between them. The germline CDR1 and CDR2 sequences are SGHRS and YFSETQ. The CDR3 spans 14 residues. The CDR3, as DNA: TGCGCCAGCAGCCCGCGGGGGCAGGACAATGGCTACACCTTC. It translates to CASSPRGQDNGYTF.

The rearrangement links TRBV6-5 to TRBJ1-1; D possibly corresponds to TRBD1 (5 bases). Germline CDR1 MNHEY, CDR2 SVGAGI. Trimming took off 1 base at V and 2 bases at J, with 11 bases between the two ends. The CDR3 consists of 15 residues. For the CDR3, the DNA is TGTGCCAGCAGTTACTGGGGCACCGGAAACACTGAAGCTTTCTTT. Protein: CASSYWGTGNTEAFF.

The chain's CDR3 is CASSISGGQSNSPLHF. DNA of the CDR3: TGTGCCAGCAGTATTAGCGGGGGACAATCCAATTCACCCCTCCACTTT. The rearrangement joins TRBV27 to TRBJ1-6, with a tentative D call TRBD1 (6 bases). Deletions cut 5 bases from V and 7 bases from J, with 18 bases between. Germline CDR1 MNHEY, CDR2 SMNVEV (reference sequence). The CDR3 loop spans 16 amino acids.

This clone was counted once. The gene calls are TRBV11-2 and TRBJ2-7; 13 bases are shared with TRBD2. CDR3 length: 15 residues. Germline assignment: CDR1 SGHAT and CDR2 FQNNGV. The V and J ends lost 0 bases and 6 bases, in that order; junction bases with no gene match: 2. The CDR3 is CASSLDGLAGVEQYF. The CDR3 DNA follows: TGTGCCAGCAGCTTAGATGGACTAGCGGGAGTCGAGCAGTACTTC.

In its sample, this clone was seen once. The CDR3 loop is CASSLAGDPEVSPLHF. DNA of the CDR3: TGCGCCAGCAGCTTGGCAGGGGACCCGGAGGTTTCACCCCTCCACTTT. This chain joins TRBV5-1 and TRBJ1-6; possibly TRBD1 for D (6 bases). The CDR3 has 16 residues. V was pared by 0 bases and J by 9 bases, with 16 bases between. Germline-derived CDR1 and CDR2 are SGHRS and YFSETQ.

The chain is built from TRBV19 and TRBJ2-7; 8 positions match TRBD1. CDR3 length equals 15 residues. V dropped 3 bases and J dropped 5; count of bases not matched to a gene: 9. Germline assignment: CDR1 LNHDA and CDR2 SQIVND (reference sequence). In DNA form, the CDR3 reads TGTGCCAGTAGTATTTGGTCAGGGGGCATGGACGAGCAGTACTTC. This encodes CASSIWSGGMDEQYF.

In this sample, this clone turned up once. The chain recombines TRBV25-1 with TRBJ2-1; 8 bases are shared with TRBD1. The CDR3 length is 14 residues. V trimming: 6 bases; J trimming: 9 bases; junction bases outside the gene matches: 10. The germline gives CDR1 MGHDK, CDR2 SYGVNS. The DNA of the CDR3 is TGTGCCAGCAGGGACAGGGTAGCCGAAGGTGAGCAGTTCTTC. Translating gives CASRDRVAEGEQFF.

The chain combines TRBV7-8 with TRBJ1-1, with D perhaps matching TRBD1 (5 bases). Per germline, CDR1 SGHVS and CDR2 FQNEAQ. This CDR3 comprises 18 residues. The V and J ends lost 3 bases and 1 base respectively, with 21 bases between them. Here the CDR3 DNA reads TGTGCCAGCAGCTTTGGGTGGGGTCCAGGGAGGAGGAACACTGAAGCTTTCTTT. Amino acids: CASSFGWGPGRRNTEAFF.

The V and J genes are TRBV19 and TRBJ1-1, with D tentatively TRBD1 (5 bases). The germline V gene has CDR1 LNHDA and CDR2 SQIVND (reference sequence). The V end was cut by 3 bases, the J end by 4 bases, with 12 bases between. The CDR3 length is 14 residues. CDR3 sequence (DNA): TGTGCCAGTAGTATCAGGGAGGGTCGCACTGAAGCTTTCTTT. This translates into CASSIREGRTEAFF.

The chain couples TRBV6-2 or TRBV6-3 to TRBJ1-1; TRBD1 agrees at 7 bases. The CDR3 sequence is 16 residues long. Germline V gene lookup returns CDR1 MNHEY and CDR2 SVGEGT. With 0 bases clipped from V and 3 bases from J, the junction kept 7 bases outside the gene matches. CDR3 sequence reads: CASSYSTGVADTEAFF. Written as DNA, the CDR3 is TGTGCCAGCAGTTACTCCACAGGGGTTGCGGACACTGAAGCTTTCTTT.